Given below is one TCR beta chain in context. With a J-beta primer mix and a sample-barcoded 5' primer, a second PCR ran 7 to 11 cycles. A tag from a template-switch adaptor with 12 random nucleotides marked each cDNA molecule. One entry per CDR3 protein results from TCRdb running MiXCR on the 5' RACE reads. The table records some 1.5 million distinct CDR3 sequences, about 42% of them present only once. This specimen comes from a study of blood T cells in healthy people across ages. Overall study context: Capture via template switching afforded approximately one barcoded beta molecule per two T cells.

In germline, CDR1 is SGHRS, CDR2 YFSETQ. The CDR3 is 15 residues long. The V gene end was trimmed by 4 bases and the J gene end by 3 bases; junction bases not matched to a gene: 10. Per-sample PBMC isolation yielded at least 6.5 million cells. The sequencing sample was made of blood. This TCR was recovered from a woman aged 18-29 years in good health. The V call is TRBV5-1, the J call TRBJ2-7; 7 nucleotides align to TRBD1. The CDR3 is CASSVHRDSSYEQYF. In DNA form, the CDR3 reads TGCGCCAGCAGCGTACACCGGGACAGCAGCTACGAGCAGTACTTC.